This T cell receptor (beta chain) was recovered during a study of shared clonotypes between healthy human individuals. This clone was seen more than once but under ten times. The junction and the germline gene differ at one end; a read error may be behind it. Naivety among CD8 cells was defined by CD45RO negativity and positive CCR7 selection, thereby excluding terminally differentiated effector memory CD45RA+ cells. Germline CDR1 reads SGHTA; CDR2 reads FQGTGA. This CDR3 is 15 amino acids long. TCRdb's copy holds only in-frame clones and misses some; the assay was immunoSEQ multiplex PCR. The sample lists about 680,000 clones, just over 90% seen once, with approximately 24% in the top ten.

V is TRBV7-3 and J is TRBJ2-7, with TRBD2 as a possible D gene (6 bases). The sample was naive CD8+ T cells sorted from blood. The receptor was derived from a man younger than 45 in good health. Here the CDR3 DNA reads TGTGCCAGCAGCCTAACCGGGACTGCCACCTACGAGCAGTACTTC. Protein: CASSLTGTATYEQYF.